This T cell receptor (beta chain) originates from a study of T cells in Graves' hyperthyroidism and ophthalmopathy. The J segment lost 4 bases and the V segment lost 3 bases, leaving 8 bases of the junction unmatched. CDR3 length: 15 amino acids. From germline, CDR1 is MDHEN and CDR2 SYDVKM. What was amplified from RNA transcripts were TCR beta CDR3 regions. During a first-round RT-PCR of the TCR CDR3, the HTBI primer set was used. TCRdb itself ran the multiplex PCR reads through MiXCR, one entry per CDR3 protein. The sample carries about 640,000 distinct CDR3 sequences, around 20% recorded once. Sequencing was performed on blood. This sequence was found in a man aged 25 to 40 with Graves' ophthalmopathy. V usage is TRBV28 and J usage is TRBJ1-2; 7 positions match TRBD1. The CDR3: CASSLPDRRFYGYTF. CDR3 coding DNA: TGTGCCAGCAGTTTGCCGGACAGGAGGTTCTATGGCTACACCTTC.